The 18 T cell receptor beta chains presented below share a single source sample, sequenced in a study of Graves' ophthalmopathy and Graves' hyperthyroidism. RNA served as the template for amplifying TCR beta CDR3 regions. First-round RT-PCR with HTBI primers preceded a second-round multiplex PCR. TCRdb re-derived calls from the multiplex PCR reads in MiXCR, one entry per CDR3 protein. The sample consists of around 40,000 distinct CDR3 sequences, around 52% of them appearing once. Sequencing used peripheral blood. These receptor sequences come from an adult man with Graves' ophthalmopathy.

This clonotype was recorded many times. The junction departs from the called germline gene at one end, perhaps through a read error. The rearrangement links TRBV6-4 to TRBJ2-3, with 9 bases matching TRBD2. This CDR3 contains 14 residues. In germline, CDR1 is MRHNA, CDR2 SNTAGT. CDR3 sequence (DNA): TGTGCCAGCAGTGAAGCGGGGGGCACAAATACGCAGTATTTT. It codes for CASSEAGGTNTQYF.

This clonotype was recorded at least ten times. The chain is built from TRBV6-5 and TRBJ1-6; D gene unclear. Germline loops: CDR1 MNHEY, CDR2 SVGAGI. Trimming shortened V by 0 bases and J by 7 bases, and 13 bases separated the two germline ends. This CDR3 is 16 amino acids long. This CDR3 is CASSYSKRANNSPLHF. DNA of the CDR3: TGTGCCAGCAGTTACTCGAAAAGGGCCAACAATTCACCCCTCCACTTT.

The sample holds many counts of this clonotype. A junction end diverges from the germline sequence, so it may reflect a read error. V usage is TRBV12-3 or TRBV12-4 and J usage is TRBJ2-2, with TRBD2 matching over 7 bases. The CDR3 extends over 12 amino acids. The CDR3 region has the DNA TGTGCCAGCAGGCCCCATGGGGGGGGGCTGTTTTTT. Its translation: CASRPHGGGLFF.

The J gene is TRBJ2-1, the V gene TRBV25-1, with 11 bases matching TRBD2. CDR1 is MGHDK, CDR2 SYGVNS, per germline. CDR3 length: 17 amino acids. CDR3 amino acids: CVILRCATGLAGNEQFF. The DNA of the CDR3 is TGTGTCATCTTGCGTTGTGCCACCGGACTAGCGGGCAATGAGCAGTTCTTC.

This clonotype has more than one count but fewer than ten. V is TRBV18 and J is TRBJ2-5, with D unresolved. The CDR3 has 14 amino acids. The germline gives CDR1 KGHSH, CDR2 LQKENI. The ends were cut back, 2 bases at V and 5 bases at J, with 12 bases in the middle. CDR3 amino acids: CASSPKGLQETQYF. Here the CDR3 DNA reads TGTGCCAGCTCACCAAAGGGTTTACAGGAGACCCAGTACTTC.

The chain links TRBV7-9 to TRBJ1-2; a possible D gene is TRBD1 (5 bases). Germline assignment: CDR1 SEHNR and CDR2 FQNEAQ (reference sequence). V lost 9 bases, J lost 1 base, and 18 bases lay in between. There are 15 residues in the CDR3. In DNA form, the CDR3 reads TGTGCCAGTTCCGGAGCTGTGGGGGGTAACTATGGCTACACCTTC. Translated: CASSGAVGGNYGYTF.

The rearrangement links TRBV6-4 to TRBJ2-2; D unclear. The CDR3 has 11 residues. CDR1 MRHNA and CDR2 SNTAGT come from the germline V gene. Trimming left V 3 bases short and J 8 bases short, with 4 bases between. The CDR3 nucleotides are TGTGCCAGCAGTGAAGCGGGGGAGCTGTTTTTT. Translating gives CASSEAGELFF.

V gene TRBV7-9 combines with J gene TRBJ1-1, with 8 bases that match TRBD1. The CDR3 contains 13 residues. Germline V CDR1 and CDR2: SEHNR, FQNEAQ (reference sequence). J was trimmed by 11 bases and V by 6 bases; bases with no gene match: 11. The CDR3 loop reads CASSNEDRAGAFF. Written as DNA, the CDR3 is TGTGCCAGCAGTAATGAGGACAGGGCAGGGGCTTTCTTT.

This clonotype was observed at least ten times. A much larger clone differs from this one at a single base, so this may be a read error. The chain links TRBV5-6 to TRBJ2-5, with no clear D. Germline lookup yields CDR1 SGHDT and CDR2 YYEEEE. The CDR3 sequence is 13 residues long. The CDR3 reads CASSLVAQETQHF. The DNA for the CDR3 is TGTGCCAGCAGCCTAGTAGCTCAAGAGACCCAGCACTTC.

The sample holds a few counts of this clonotype. The chain links TRBV9 to TRBJ1-2; a weak D match, TRBD1 (5 bases). Germline CDR1 reads SGDLS; CDR2 reads YYNGEE. The V end was cut by 4 bases, the J end by 5 bases, with 18 bases between. This CDR3 has 15 amino acids. The CDR3 sequence: CASSTSTGRSYGYTF. CDR3 nucleotide sequence: TGTGCCAGCAGCACATCGACGGGGCGTAGTTATGGCTACACCTTC.

This rearrangement joins TRBV20-1 to TRBJ2-2; possibly TRBD1 for D (5 bases). The CDR3 covers 11 residues. V shed 1 base and J shed 8 bases, with 5 bases lying between them. Germline assignment: CDR1 DFQATT and CDR2 SNEGSKA (reference sequence). CDR3 amino acids: CSARGTGELFF. CDR3 in DNA: TGCAGTGCTAGAGGGACAGGGGAGCTGTTTTTT.

This chain uses TRBV20-1 with TRBJ2-5; 8 positions match TRBD1. Germline V gene sequence: CDR1 DFQATT, CDR2 SNEGSKA (reference sequence). The V segment lost 1 base and the J segment 2 bases; nucleotides outside the gene matches: 6. The CDR3 consists of 15 residues. The CDR3 nucleotides are TGCAGTGCTAGAGCTAAGAGGACAGGGCAAGAGACCCAGTACTTC. Encoded protein: CSARAKRTGQETQYF.

There are many counts of this clonotype. This sequence joins TRBV5-6 and TRBJ2-7; 7 bases fit TRBD1. The CDR3 loop spans 13 amino acids. Germline CDR1 and CDR2: SGHDT and YYEEEE. V shed 4 bases and J 1 base; nucleotides not matched to a gene: 2. CDR3 amino acids: CASSRGQSYEQYF. The CDR3, as DNA: TGTGCCAGCAGCAGGGGACAGTCCTACGAGCAGTACTTC.

This clonotype was observed a handful of times. The junction departs from germline at one end; a sequencing error may be responsible. V is TRBV27 and J is TRBJ1-3, with TRBD1 as a possible D gene (5 bases). The germline gives CDR1 MNHEY, CDR2 SMNVEV (reference sequence). The CDR3 is made up of 15 amino acids. The DNA of the CDR3 is TGTGCCAGCAGTTCCGGGGGAAGCTCTGGAAGCACCATATATTTT. It encodes CASSSGGSSGSTIYF.

Notes on this clonotype: A much bigger clone sits one base away, suggesting this may be a read error. The conserved phenylalanine or tryptophan normally closing the CDR3 is absent here, so this likely arose from a read error. The genes are TRBV28 and TRBJ2-1, with D uncertain. Trimming shortened V by 5 bases and J by 8 bases, and 7 bases separated the two germline ends. This CDR3 region has 11 residues. CDR1 MDHEN and CDR2 SYDVKM come from the germline V gene. The DNA of the CDR3 is TGTGCCAGCAGTCGACACGATGAGCAGTTCTCC. It is translated as CASSRHDEQFS.

The rearrangement links TRBV14 to TRBJ2-7; a weak D match, TRBD2 (5 bases). Germline V gives CDR1 SGHDN, CDR2 FVKESK. Trimming took 4 bases from V and 2 from J, leaving 15 bases between them. There are 15 residues in the CDR3. CDR3 coding DNA: TGTGCCAGCAGCCCATCACATCGGGGAACCTACGAGCAGTACTTC. Translated: CASSPSHRGTYEQYF.

The rearrangement uses TRBV5-1 and TRBJ2-5; weak D call: TRBD2 (5 bases). Germline V CDR1 and CDR2: SGHRS, YFSETQ. The CDR3 is made up of 13 amino acids. V lost 0 bases to trimming and J lost 5 bases, with 8 bases between them. The CDR3 region has the DNA TGCGCCAGCAGCTTGGTATCGGGGGAGACCCAGTACTTC. It is translated as CASSLVSGETQYF.

This clonotype was detected only a few times. The rearrangement links TRBV20-1 to TRBJ2-7; D is uncertain. Deletions cut 3 bases from V and 0 bases from J, with 12 bases between. Germline V lookup: CDR1 DFQATT, CDR2 SNEGSKA (reference sequence). CDR3 length: 14 residues. The CDR3 region is CSAREWDSSYEQYF. The CDR3 bases are TGCAGTGCTAGGGAATGGGATTCCTCCTACGAGCAGTACTTC.